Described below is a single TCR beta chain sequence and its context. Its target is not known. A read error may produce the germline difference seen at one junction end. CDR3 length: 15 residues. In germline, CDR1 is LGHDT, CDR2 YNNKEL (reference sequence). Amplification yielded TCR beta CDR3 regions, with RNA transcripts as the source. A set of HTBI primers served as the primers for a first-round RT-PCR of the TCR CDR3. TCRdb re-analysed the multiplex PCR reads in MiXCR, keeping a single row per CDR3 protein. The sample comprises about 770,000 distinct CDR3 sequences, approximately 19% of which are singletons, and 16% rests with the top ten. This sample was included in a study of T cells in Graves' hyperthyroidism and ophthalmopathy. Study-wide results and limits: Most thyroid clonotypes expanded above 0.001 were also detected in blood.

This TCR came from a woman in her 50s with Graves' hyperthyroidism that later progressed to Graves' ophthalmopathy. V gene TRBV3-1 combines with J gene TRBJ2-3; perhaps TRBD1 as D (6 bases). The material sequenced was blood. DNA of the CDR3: TGTGCCAACAGCCAAGAGATGGGGGCTGGGGATACGCAGTATTTT. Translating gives CANSQEMGAGDTQYF.